The clone carrying this TCR beta chain has at least ten counts. Antigen specificity is unknown. The entry originates in a study of regulatory T cells in long-lasting Graves disease. Study results and limitations: Preferential use of TRBV28, TRBJ1-2 and TRBJ2-5 was seen in persistent disease.

Through Arm-PCR of CDR3 regions and iRepertoire HTBI primers, TCR beta libraries were built. TCRdb redid the calling of the multiplex PCR reads with MiXCR, one entry per CDR3 protein. The table has under 450,000 distinct CDR3 sequences, approximately 12% seen once. Time point defined: newly diagnosed GD, antithyroid drugs for less than 3 months. Making the TCR library involved RNA that had been extracted from PBMCs. Per the germline V gene, CDR1 is DFQATT and CDR2 is SNEGSKA (reference sequence). V was pared by 3 bases and J by 4 bases, with 13 bases of the junction left unmatched. This CDR3 has 17 amino acids. These data are also associated with another study on T cells in Graves' hyperthyroidism and ophthalmopathy. Per that study: Most thyroid-expanded clonotypes above 0.001 were also found in blood.

The clonotype originates from a woman younger than 30 with Graves disease. The chain employs TRBV20-1 and TRBJ2-1; 9 positions match TRBD2. Sequences were derived from peripheral blood mononuclear cells (PBMCs), sampled at new diagnosis, from a patient treated with antithyroid drugs. The CDR3 is CSARIGRGGLVYNEQFF. The DNA for the CDR3 is TGCAGTGCTAGGATCGGGCGGGGGGGGTTGGTGTACAATGAGCAGTTCTTC.